These T cell receptor beta chains were read from a single sample in a study of spatial heterogeneity in lung cancer. TCRdb re-called the 5' RACE reads through MiXCR, storing one row per CDR3 protein. The profile shows over 50,000 distinct CDR3 sequences, roughly 6.4% of them singletons. The material was PBMCs, obtained at surgery. The receptors shown here come from a female donor with early-stage non-small cell lung cancer. The CDR3 runs from the conserved cysteine through the conserved F or W. Each record gives: clone size, V gene, CDR3 protein. Size tells how often a clone was seen (once, few, many) or the class of an expanded clone, and some rows leave it out.

>many|TRBV3-1
CASSQDVHGAYGYTF
>many|TRBV7-2
CASSLVLLAGVTDTQYF
>.|TRBV9
CASSVGGGGEKLFF
>many|TRBV7-9
CASSGGGGYNEQFF
>.|TRBV5-1
CASSLERPVGEQYF
>many|TRBV20-1
CSASRPDEYSGNTIYF
>few|TRBV11-2
CASNRGSLLNTEAFF
>.|TRBV12-3/TRBV12-4
CASTWDRGNQPQHF
>many|TRBV9
CASSPRTSGFDTQYF
>few|TRBV12-3/TRBV12-4
CASRDSNRRQYF
>many|TRBV7-2
CASRSDRWGETQYF
>many|TRBV28
CASSLFGSGGAGYTF
>once|TRBV5-1
CACSMTGVADTQYF
>many|TRBV3-1
CASLPGLVPYNEQFF
>many|TRBV2
CASSEAGRGYGHSPLHF
>many|TRBV3-1
CASSHPSLAGGPEQFF
>many|TRBV5-5
CASSWIGETQYF
>many|TRBV29-1
CSVGDRVHTDTQYF
>many|TRBV5-1
CASSLVDRAYGYTF
>medium-sized|TRBV18
CASSPRAEARRGEQFF
>few|TRBV28
CASSSGTEAYGYTF
>many|TRBV5-1
CASSWDRPETQYF
>few|TRBV30
CAWSLAGLGYYNEQFF
>many|TRBV12-3/TRBV12-4
CASSFEGLETQYF
>many|TRBV12-3/TRBV12-4
CASSNRGLGIQYF
>few|TRBV7-2
CASSPLGGGGLDTQYF
>.|TRBV12-5
CASGLGLHNEQFF
>many|TRBV3-1
CASTPGGHEQFF
>many|TRBV7-9
CASSEKKGTSGSVNEQYF
>many|TRBV3-1
CASSQEPGGLNSPLHF
>.|TRBV12-3/TRBV12-4
CASSASRGGTEAFF
>many|TRBV25-1
CASSVGRGVVETQYF
>few|TRBV6-1
CASADRGAAGANVLTF
>.|TRBV4-1
CASSQESGGRVTQYF
>many|TRBV2
CASSEAGGTTEAFF
>many|TRBV20-1
CSARLAGVNEQFF
>few|TRBV10-3
CAISAIDTTRETQYF
>many|TRBV5-1
CASSLAKGGAYEQYF
>many|TRBV12-3/TRBV12-4
CASSLPLVQNIQYF
>.|TRBV12-3/TRBV12-4
CASSPGLAGASNTGELFF
>many|TRBV29-1
CSVKTGPNEKLFF
>many|TRBV4-2
CASSQEGLRAGELFF
>few|TRBV20-1
CSARARWMSGNTIYF
>few|TRBV5-1
CASREGESKNIQYF
>.|TRBV15
CATSREVATYNEQFF
>.|TRBV19
CVSIGAGAPYNEQFF
>few|TRBV24-1
CATSEVGYGTGMDTQYF
>many|TRBV28
CASGESTDTQYF